This T cell receptor (beta chain) was captured by sequencing in a study of blood T cell repertoires in COVID-19. Study-wide background: Material from acute and convalescent COVID-19 was sourced from the United States, Italy and Spain. The analysed material was cDNA or gDNA that came from T cells, B-cell-depleted T cells, or PBMCs.

The CDR3 length is 15 residues. Germline V gene lookup returns CDR1 MNHEY and CDR2 SVGAGI. With 2 bases removed from V and 2 bases from J, the gap between germline ends came to 12 bases. Original methodology: Scientists estimated how many nucleated cells there were by amplifying reference gene primers. Data came from immunoSEQ multiplex PCR; TCRdb stores just in-frame clones and leaves some out. V and J calls and clone size are copied from that table; D and trimming were computed from the DNA. The sample consists of 60,000 to 95,000 clones, roughly 87% of them appearing once. Sample: peripheral blood. The chain employs TRBV6-5 and TRBJ1-1; D perhaps matches TRBD1 (5 bases). The TCR sequence derives from a woman aged 45-65 years with acute or convalescent COVID-19. The CDR3 nucleotides are TGTGCCAGCAGTTACCAAACAGGCTACAACACTGAAGCTTTCTTT. It translates to CASSYQTGYNTEAFF.